These T cell receptor beta chains were read from a single sample in a study of blood T cell repertoires in COVID-19. TCRdb keeps only in-frame clones here, not all; method: immunoSEQ multiplex PCR. The data contain fewer than 500,000 clones, about 87% of them seen just once; the ten biggest clones take up roughly 0.76%. Sequences were obtained from peripheral blood. These receptors were obtained from a young man with COVID-19, enrolled during active disease. CDR3s include the opening cysteine and the closing phenylalanine or tryptophan. Each record gives: V gene, J gene, D gene, clone size, CDR3 DNA, CDR3 protein. The D gene is left open where the match is weak. Clone size appears in some rows only: once, few, many, or a class for an expanded clone.

TRBV7-8	TRBJ2-6	-	-	TGTGCCAGCAGCTCAAACGGACAGCGCTCTGGGGCCAACGTCCTGACTTTC	CASSSNGQRSGANVLTF
TRBV25-1	TRBJ2-3	TRBD2	-	TGTGCCAGCGGGGGGGGCACAGATACGCAGTATTTT	CASGGGTDTQYF
TRBV15	TRBJ2-7	TRBD1	once	TGTGCCACCAGCAGAGGGGGGACAGGGTCCCACGAGCAGTACTTC	CATSRGGTGSHEQYF
TRBV19	TRBJ2-4	-	-	TGTGCCAGTAGTATGGGCCCCCCAACAGGGAACATTCAGTACTTC	CASSMGPPTGNIQYF
TRBV18	TRBJ2-7	-	few	TGTGCCAGCGCACCCAGGGGTTTCGAGCAGTACTTC	CASAPRGFEQYF
TRBV5-4	TRBJ1-1	TRBD1	-	TGTGCCAGCAGTAACGGACAGGGGGGACTTGCTTTCTTT	CASSNGQGGLAFF
TRBV11-2	TRBJ2-6	-	-	TGTGCCAGCAGCCTAACTAGCTCTGGGGCCAACGTCCTGACTTTC	CASSLTSSGANVLTF
TRBV19	TRBJ2-4	TRBD2	-	TGTGCCAGTAGCACAGCGGGGGACTTAGCCAAAAACATTCAGTACTTC	CASSTAGDLAKNIQYF
TRBV27	TRBJ2-2	-	-	TGTGCCAGCAGTCGCGGGCGGGAAGGCACCGGGGAGCTGTTTTTT	CASSRGREGTGELFF
TRBV6-5	TRBJ2-5	TRBD2	-	TGTGCCAGCAGTCCACCGGGACTAGCGGCAGAGACCCAGTACTTC	CASSPPGLAAETQYF
TRBV5-1	TRBJ2-1	TRBD2	-	TGCGCCAGCAGCTCTAGCGGGAGACCCTACAATGAGCAGTTCTTC	CASSSSGRPYNEQFF
TRBV12-5	TRBJ1-1	-	once	TGTGCTAGACCGGGTATGAACACTGAAGCTTTCTTT	CARPGMNTEAFF
TRBV24-1	TRBJ2-2	-	-	TGTGCCACGAGCGCGTTAAACACCGGGGAGCTGTTTTTT	CATSALNTGELFF
TRBV28	TRBJ1-1	TRBD1	once	TGTGCCAGCAGGTACAGGGGGAGGGCCACTGAAGCTTTCTTT	CASRYRGRATEAFF
TRBV28	TRBJ1-2	-	-	TGTGCCAGCAGTTTACAGGGAACAGATTATGGCTACACCTTC	CASSLQGTDYGYTF
TRBV4-2	TRBJ1-2	TRBD1	-	TGTGCCAGCAGCCAAGTTTCGGCAGGGGGCGCGGATGGCTACACCTTC	CASSQVSAGGADGYTF
TRBV5-1	TRBJ1-4	-	-	TGCGCCAGCAGCCCGCGGCAGGGATCCGAAAAACTGTTTTTT	CASSPRQGSEKLFF
TRBV7-9	TRBJ2-3	TRBD2	-	TGTGCCAGCAGCTTAGTCCGCGGGAGGCACACAGATACGCAGTATTTT	CASSLVRGRHTDTQYF
TRBV2	TRBJ2-3	TRBD1	once	TGTGCCAGCAGTGATCCGGGGTGGTGGGACAGGCCTGATACGCAGTATTTT	CASSDPGWWDRPDTQYF
TRBV10-2	TRBJ1-2	-	-	TGCGCCAGCAGTGAGGCGGCTAACTATGGCTACACCTTC	CASSEAANYGYTF
TRBV10-2	TRBJ2-2	-	-	TGCGCCAGCAGTGAGTCGTTAGCTGTCGTCGCCGGGGAGCTGTTTTTT	CASSESLAVVAGELFF
TRBV6-5	TRBJ1-1	-	-	TGTGCCAGCATGTGGGCAGGGAACACTGAAGCTTTCTTT	CASMWAGNTEAFF
TRBV4-1	TRBJ2-5	-	-	TGCGCCAGCAGCCGTCCTGGCGGAGAGACCCAGTACTTC	CASSRPGGETQYF
TRBV29-1	TRBJ2-1	TRBD2	-	TGCAGCGTTGAAAAGGGACCCGGGGGGAACAATGAGCAGTTCTTC	CSVEKGPGGNNEQFF
TRBV21-1	TRBJ2-4	-	-	TGTGCCAGCAGCAAATCAGGGGCCAAAAACATTCAGTACTTC	CASSKSGAKNIQYF
TRBV6-2/TRBV6-3	TRBJ2-5	-	-	TGTGCCAGCAGTTACTCCGGGACCCAGTACTTC	CASSYSGTQYF
TRBV18	TRBJ1-5	TRBD1	-	TGTGCCAGCTCACCAGGGACAGGGAATCAGCCCCAGCATTTT	CASSPGTGNQPQHF
TRBV5-5	TRBJ1-5	TRBD1	once	TGTGCCAGCAGCGCTCAAGGGGGACAGGGCAATCAGCCCCAGCATTTT	CASSAQGGQGNQPQHF
TRBV6-5	TRBJ2-7	TRBD1	-	TGTGCCAGCAGTAAGCGGACAGGGGCTTACGAGCAGTACTTC	CASSKRTGAYEQYF
TRBV19	TRBJ2-5	-	-	TGTGCCAGTAGTCTCCGGGACTTCGGGGAGACCCAGTACTTC	CASSLRDFGETQYF
TRBV2	TRBJ2-3	TRBD2	-	TGTGCCAGCAGTGAATTAGCGGGGGGATTCACAGATACGCAGTATTTT	CASSELAGGFTDTQYF
TRBV5-4	TRBJ2-1	-	-	TGTGCCAGCAGCTTCGGTCTGAGGGTCAGTTCCTACAATGAGCAGTTCTTC	CASSFGLRVSSYNEQFF
TRBV5-1	TRBJ2-1	TRBD2	-	TGCGCCAGCAACGGGGGGAATGAGCAGTTCTTC	CASNGGNEQFF
TRBV6-4	TRBJ1-5	-	-	TGTGCCAGCAGCAGCGGGATTAATCAGCCCCAGCATTTT	CASSSGINQPQHF
TRBV27	TRBJ1-2	-	-	TGTGCCAGGCACCGGGACTCTGACTATGGCTACACCTTC	CARHRDSDYGYTF
TRBV5-1	TRBJ2-7	TRBD1	-	TGCGCCAGCAGCTTGGTGACAGGGTACGAGCAGTACTTC	CASSLVTGYEQYF
TRBV2	TRBJ1-5	TRBD1	-	TGTGCCAGCTACAGGGGGAGCAATCAGCCCCAGCATTTT	CASYRGSNQPQHF
TRBV19	TRBJ2-7	TRBD1	-	TGTGCCAGTAGTATAGCGAGCAGGGGGCGCACCGAGCAGTACTTC	CASSIASRGRTEQYF
TRBV4-2	TRBJ2-3	-	-	TGTGCCAGCAGCCAAGATCTCAGGGGACACACAGATACGCAGTATTTT	CASSQDLRGHTDTQYF